The T cell receptor (beta chain) described here comes from a study of beta chain features in type 1 diabetes. Overall study context: Healthy donors, compared against patients, showed similar age, gender and cell yields.

A CD45RO/CCR7/CD25/CD127/CD95/CD27 panel sorted naive, central memory, regulatory and stem cell-like memory CD4+ cells. General study points: Sequencing used cDNA, and cells with high TCR expression could therefore be over-represented. Naive, central memory and regulatory TCRB repertoires appeared more similar among patients than healthy donors.

Comment on this clone: The antigen is undetermined.

Investigators reverse transcribed all isolated RNA, so they sequenced expressed TCRB transcripts. The method was immunoSEQ multiplex PCR; TCRdb's version includes in-frame clones alone and lacks a portion of them. This sample carries about 16,000 clones, 55% of them seen once, and the ten largest clones take over 0.4%. The source is a young woman in good health. Sequenced material: stem cell memory CD4+ T cells from blood.

CDR3 in DNA: TGTGCCAGCAGCCAATTTGTACGGGGAACAGATACGCAGTATTTT. This codes for CASSQFVRGTDTQYF. The chain has TRBV14 and TRBJ2-3; D may be TRBD2 (5 bases). CDR3 length: 15 residues. In germline, CDR1 is SGHDN, CDR2 FVKESK. V dropped 2 bases and J dropped 3 bases, with 12 bases sitting between them.